This section outlines one T cell receptor beta chain sequence together with its context. These data belong to a study of control samples from healthy donors and cancer patients. Trimming removed 3 bases from V and 3 bases from J; junction bases left unmatched: 14. CDR3 length: 16 amino acids. Germline V gives CDR1 DFQATT, CDR2 SNEGSKA (reference sequence). Method: immunoSEQ multiplex PCR; TCRdb's copy keeps in-frame clones and lacks some. The sample records about 270,000 clones, roughly 87% being singletons. The chain recombines TRBV20-1 with TRBJ2-7, with 7 bases identical to TRBD1. Sequencing input: PBMCs. The sequence was obtained from a woman aged 55-69 years with lung cancer. CDR3 in amino acids: CSASPLDRVEGYEQYF. The CDR3 DNA sequence: TGCAGTGCTAGTCCCCTAGACAGGGTTGAGGGCTACGAGCAGTACTTC.